This T cell receptor (beta chain) was identified in a study of T cell responses to AZD1222 COVID-19 vaccine. TCRdb's table, derived via immunoSEQ multiplex PCR, lists solely in-frame clones and lacks some. The data contain tens of thousands of clones, 90% of them seen just once; the ten biggest clones take up approximately 5%. On this clone: The antigen is not known.

V lost 4 bases, J lost 6 bases, and 10 bases stayed unmatched. CDR1 is MNHEY, CDR2 SVGAGI, per germline. This CDR3 region has 16 residues. Findings and limits, study-wide: Close to half of spike-specific TCRs reportedly recognize unmutated variant regions. Spike-specific TCR depth and breadth grew after two AZD1222 doses. There were mostly white British donors and more females than males, and clonal diversity was possibly underestimated. Sampling captured repertoires only after the peak T cell response.

V and J are TRBV6-5 and TRBJ2-1; 9 bases fit TRBD2. The sequenced sample was peripheral blood, obtained 28 days after the second AZD1222 dose. This TCR was sampled from an adult who received the AZD1222 COVID-19 vaccine. The DNA of the CDR3 is TGTGCCAGCAGTTCCCCGCGGGGGGGCCGGGGCAATGAGCAGTTCTTC. As protein: CASSSPRGGRGNEQFF.